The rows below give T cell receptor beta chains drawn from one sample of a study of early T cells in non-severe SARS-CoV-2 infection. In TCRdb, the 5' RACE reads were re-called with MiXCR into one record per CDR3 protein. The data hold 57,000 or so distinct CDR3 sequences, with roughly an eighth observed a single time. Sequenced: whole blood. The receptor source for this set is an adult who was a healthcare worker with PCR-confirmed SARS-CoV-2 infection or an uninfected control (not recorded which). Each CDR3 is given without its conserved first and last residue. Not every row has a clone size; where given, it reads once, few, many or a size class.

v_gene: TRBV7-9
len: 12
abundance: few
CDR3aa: ASSLDLAAYEQY

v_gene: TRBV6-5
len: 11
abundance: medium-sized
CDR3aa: ASSAGLRGEQY

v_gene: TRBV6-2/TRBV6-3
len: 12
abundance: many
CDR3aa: ASSGGPIADEQY

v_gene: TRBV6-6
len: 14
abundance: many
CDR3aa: ASTPGGLAGHYEQY

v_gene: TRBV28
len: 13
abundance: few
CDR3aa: ASSSPLGGAGEQY

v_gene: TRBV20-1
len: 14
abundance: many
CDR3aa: SARDLRTPLNSPLH

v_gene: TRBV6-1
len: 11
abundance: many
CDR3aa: ASSERRGDTQY

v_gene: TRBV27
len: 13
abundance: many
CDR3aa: ASSKGLVARETQY

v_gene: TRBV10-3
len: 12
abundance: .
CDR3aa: AIKSGPGGTEAF

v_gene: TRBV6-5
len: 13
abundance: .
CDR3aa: ASSNTGVRNQPQH

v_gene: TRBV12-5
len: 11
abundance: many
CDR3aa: ASGFGGLGGYT

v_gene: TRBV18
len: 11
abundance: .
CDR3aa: ASSPRDSYEQY

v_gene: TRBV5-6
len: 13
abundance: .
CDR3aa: ASSSGTPGRSPLH

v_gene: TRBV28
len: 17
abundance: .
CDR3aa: ASSLWYRGLSKSTDTQY

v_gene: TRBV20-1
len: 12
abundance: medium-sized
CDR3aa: SARLGGNQETQY

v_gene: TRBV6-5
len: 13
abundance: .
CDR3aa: ASSYSGTDYNEQF

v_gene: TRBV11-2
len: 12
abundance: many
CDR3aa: ASSLVAGPGEQY

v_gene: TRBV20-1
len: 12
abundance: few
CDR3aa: SALLGTAQETQY

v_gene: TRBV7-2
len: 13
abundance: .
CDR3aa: ASSPRRESYNEQF

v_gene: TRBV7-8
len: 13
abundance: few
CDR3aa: ASRPLAGADETQY

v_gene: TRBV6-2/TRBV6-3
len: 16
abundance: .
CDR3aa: ASRGNWLAEGDTGELF

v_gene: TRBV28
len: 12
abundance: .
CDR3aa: ATTRTANPYEQY

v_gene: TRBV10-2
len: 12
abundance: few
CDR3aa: ASSGAGRNTEAF

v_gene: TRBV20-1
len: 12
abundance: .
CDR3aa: SAKFGPANQPQH

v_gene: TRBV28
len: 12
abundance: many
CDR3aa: ASAGQPINYGYT

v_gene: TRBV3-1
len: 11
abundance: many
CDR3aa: ASSQRVSGELF

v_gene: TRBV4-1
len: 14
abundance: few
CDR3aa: ASSQDPAGPTDTQY

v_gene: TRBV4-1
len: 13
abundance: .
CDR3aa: ASSQDRGLSDTQY

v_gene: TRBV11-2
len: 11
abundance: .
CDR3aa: ASSLGRVETQY

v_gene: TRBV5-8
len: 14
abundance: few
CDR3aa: ASSSRQGGGTDTQY

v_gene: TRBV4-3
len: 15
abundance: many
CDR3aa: ASSQDDLAGGYNEQF

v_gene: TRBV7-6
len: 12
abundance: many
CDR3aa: ASSHRLAGETQY

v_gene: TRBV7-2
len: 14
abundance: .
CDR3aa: ASSSPLAIAKNIQY

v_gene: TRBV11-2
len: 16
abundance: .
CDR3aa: ASSRSSGRAPLLNEQF

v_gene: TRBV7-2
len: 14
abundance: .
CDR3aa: ASSFWGGLSGNTIY

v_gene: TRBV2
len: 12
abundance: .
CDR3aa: ASSEGTGTSEQY

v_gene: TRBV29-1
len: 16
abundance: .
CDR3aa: SVEDLSRRGTGHEKLF

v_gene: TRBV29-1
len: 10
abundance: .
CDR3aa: IRGGGQETQY

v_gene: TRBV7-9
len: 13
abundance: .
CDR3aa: ASSFGSGLSDTQY

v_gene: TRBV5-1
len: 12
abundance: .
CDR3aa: ASALGAGANVLT

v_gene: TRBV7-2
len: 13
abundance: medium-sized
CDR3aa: ASSLGRATNEKLF

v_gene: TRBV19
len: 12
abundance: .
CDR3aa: ASSPQRHTGELF

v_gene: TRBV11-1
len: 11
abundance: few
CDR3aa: ATAGTSTETQY

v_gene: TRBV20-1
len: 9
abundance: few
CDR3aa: SARDGETIY

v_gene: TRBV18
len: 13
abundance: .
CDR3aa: ASSIGTVTSYEQY

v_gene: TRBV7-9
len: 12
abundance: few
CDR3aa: ASSLRKSSYEQY

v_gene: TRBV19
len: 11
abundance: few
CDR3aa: ASSIYLAREQF

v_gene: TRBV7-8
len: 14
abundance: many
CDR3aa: ASSLSRDRDYQPQH

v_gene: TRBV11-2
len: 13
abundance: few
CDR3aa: ASSLPSDPGYEQY

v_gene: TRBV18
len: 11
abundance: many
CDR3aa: ASSAGANYEQY

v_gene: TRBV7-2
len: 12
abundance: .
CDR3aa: ASSLAGTYNEQF

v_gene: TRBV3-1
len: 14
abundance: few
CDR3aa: ASSQDHGGQGMSQY